The TCR beta chain described here comes from a study of blood T cells in healthy people across ages. Study-level points and caveats: Across the age range, TCR beta diversity per million T cells fell in a roughly linear way.

Through a sample-barcoded 5' primer and a J-beta primer mix, a second PCR was run for roughly 6 to 11 cycles. TCRdb re-called the 5' RACE reads through MiXCR, storing one row per CDR3 protein. The sample records 780,000 or so distinct CDR3 sequences, roughly three fifths being singletons. About this clonotype: Its antigen is unknown.

V lost 6 bases to trimming and J lost 10 bases; unmatched junction nucleotides: 14. The CDR3 contains 13 residues. Germline V gene lookup returns CDR1 SQVTM and CDR2 ANQGSEA. V is TRBV29-1 and J is TRBJ1-1, with 7 bases that match TRBD1. The TCR comes from a man aged 40-49 years in good health. The sequenced sample consisted of blood. The DNA of the CDR3 is TGCAGCGTCGTACTCGGGACAGCCGCCGGAGCTTTCTTT. Amino acids: CSVVLGTAAGAFF.